Sequencing of this TCR beta chain was carried out in a study of monozygotic twins with inflammatory bowel disease (dated by TCRdb to between 2017 and 2020). Describing the broader study: The full study comprised 28 monozygotic twin pairs: nine German pairs (four IBD-concordant, five IBD-discordant) and 19 IBD-discordant Danish pairs. The search for disease-associated traits relied mainly on comparing, within discordant pairs, IBD patients with their genetically identical healthy co-twins. Each individual had, on average, about 151 000 unique TCRalpha sequences and 181 000 unique TCRbeta sequences available for analysis. The paper as a whole reports these results and caveats: No single strong signal or clonotype linked to IBD turned up in the results, so the idea that one exists was not supported. IBD patients shared fewer clonotypes with other individuals than healthy twins did, most markedly in patients showing signs of disease activity. Because patients received different immunosuppressive treatments, the repertoires may have picked up extra background noise and variability between individuals. No difference in repertoire similarity was observed between concordant and discordant twins, possibly owing to limited statistical power. The analysis was unable to tell apart different T cell subtypes. IBD patients had lower TCRbeta repertoire diversity, measured by the inverse Simpson index, than their healthy co-twins.

Concerning this clonotype itself: The antigen it recognizes is unknown.

A roughly 2.5 ml peripheral blood sample was drawn into PAXgene tubes per donor and stored at -80°C. Without any T cell sorting, total RNA was extracted from whole blood using the PAXgene blood miRNA kit on an automated QIAcube. Peripheral blood from monozygotic twin pairs who were concordant or discordant for inflammatory bowel disease underwent deep TCRalpha and TCRbeta repertoire profiling using unique molecular barcoding. Smoking habits were recorded for all twin pairs, and individuals were classified as current, former or never smokers. The CDR3, cysteine through phenylalanine, is 13 amino acids long. No DNA accompanies this entry. From the germline V gene, CDR1 is SGHRS and CDR2 is YFSETQ. To prepare the library, 5' RACE was applied. For each TCR library, about 4,000 ng of total RNA was used. For each sample, cDNA synthesis was carried out in eight separate reactions using SMARTScribe reverse transcriptase. During cDNA synthesis, template switching was used to introduce unique molecular identifiers that contained a 6-nucleotide sample barcode. TCRalpha and TCRbeta cDNA was amplified by two nested PCRs of roughly 16 and 10 cycles, with bead purification after each PCR. Before amplification, the cDNA was both treated with uracil DNA-glycosylase and purified with the QIAquick PCR purification kit. The second PCR added Illumina TruSeq-compatible adapters along with sample-specific barcodes. TapeStation and Qubit were used to check library quality and concentration, and 4 to 6.5 ng of each library went into the pool. Sequencing of pooled libraries was carried out on an Illumina HiSeq2500 single-index Rapid Run using 2 x 100 bp reads and custom sequencing primers. On the study's bioinformatics: UMI-based consensus assembly with MiGEC version 1.2.6 was used to correct PCR and sequencing errors. MiXCR version 2.1.1 was used to carry out V(D)J alignment, clonotype assembly and CDR3 extraction. To normalise gene usage, clonotype sharing and MAIT/NKT TCR abundance, the analysis used the top 1000, 10 000 and 20 000 clonotypes per sample. After downsampling to 27 000 UMIs, diversity was calculated as the inverse Simpson index using the vegan R package. Paired Mann-Whitney U tests were applied to discordant twin pairs, with Benjamini-Hochberg correction for multiple testing. Each CDR3 protein sequence appears as one entry after TCRdb reprocessed the reads, and no DNA is included. The V and J calls follow TCRdb's processing rather than the paper's. The table for this sample lists 150,000 to 200,000 distinct CDR3 sequences. The top ten hold roughly 7.4% of the sample.

The chain couples TRBV5-1 to TRBJ1-1. Material: blood. This receptor was obtained from a human donor with ulcerative colitis or Crohn's disease, or a healthy co-twin of an affected twin (not recorded which). CDR3 region: CASSYDRNTEAFF.